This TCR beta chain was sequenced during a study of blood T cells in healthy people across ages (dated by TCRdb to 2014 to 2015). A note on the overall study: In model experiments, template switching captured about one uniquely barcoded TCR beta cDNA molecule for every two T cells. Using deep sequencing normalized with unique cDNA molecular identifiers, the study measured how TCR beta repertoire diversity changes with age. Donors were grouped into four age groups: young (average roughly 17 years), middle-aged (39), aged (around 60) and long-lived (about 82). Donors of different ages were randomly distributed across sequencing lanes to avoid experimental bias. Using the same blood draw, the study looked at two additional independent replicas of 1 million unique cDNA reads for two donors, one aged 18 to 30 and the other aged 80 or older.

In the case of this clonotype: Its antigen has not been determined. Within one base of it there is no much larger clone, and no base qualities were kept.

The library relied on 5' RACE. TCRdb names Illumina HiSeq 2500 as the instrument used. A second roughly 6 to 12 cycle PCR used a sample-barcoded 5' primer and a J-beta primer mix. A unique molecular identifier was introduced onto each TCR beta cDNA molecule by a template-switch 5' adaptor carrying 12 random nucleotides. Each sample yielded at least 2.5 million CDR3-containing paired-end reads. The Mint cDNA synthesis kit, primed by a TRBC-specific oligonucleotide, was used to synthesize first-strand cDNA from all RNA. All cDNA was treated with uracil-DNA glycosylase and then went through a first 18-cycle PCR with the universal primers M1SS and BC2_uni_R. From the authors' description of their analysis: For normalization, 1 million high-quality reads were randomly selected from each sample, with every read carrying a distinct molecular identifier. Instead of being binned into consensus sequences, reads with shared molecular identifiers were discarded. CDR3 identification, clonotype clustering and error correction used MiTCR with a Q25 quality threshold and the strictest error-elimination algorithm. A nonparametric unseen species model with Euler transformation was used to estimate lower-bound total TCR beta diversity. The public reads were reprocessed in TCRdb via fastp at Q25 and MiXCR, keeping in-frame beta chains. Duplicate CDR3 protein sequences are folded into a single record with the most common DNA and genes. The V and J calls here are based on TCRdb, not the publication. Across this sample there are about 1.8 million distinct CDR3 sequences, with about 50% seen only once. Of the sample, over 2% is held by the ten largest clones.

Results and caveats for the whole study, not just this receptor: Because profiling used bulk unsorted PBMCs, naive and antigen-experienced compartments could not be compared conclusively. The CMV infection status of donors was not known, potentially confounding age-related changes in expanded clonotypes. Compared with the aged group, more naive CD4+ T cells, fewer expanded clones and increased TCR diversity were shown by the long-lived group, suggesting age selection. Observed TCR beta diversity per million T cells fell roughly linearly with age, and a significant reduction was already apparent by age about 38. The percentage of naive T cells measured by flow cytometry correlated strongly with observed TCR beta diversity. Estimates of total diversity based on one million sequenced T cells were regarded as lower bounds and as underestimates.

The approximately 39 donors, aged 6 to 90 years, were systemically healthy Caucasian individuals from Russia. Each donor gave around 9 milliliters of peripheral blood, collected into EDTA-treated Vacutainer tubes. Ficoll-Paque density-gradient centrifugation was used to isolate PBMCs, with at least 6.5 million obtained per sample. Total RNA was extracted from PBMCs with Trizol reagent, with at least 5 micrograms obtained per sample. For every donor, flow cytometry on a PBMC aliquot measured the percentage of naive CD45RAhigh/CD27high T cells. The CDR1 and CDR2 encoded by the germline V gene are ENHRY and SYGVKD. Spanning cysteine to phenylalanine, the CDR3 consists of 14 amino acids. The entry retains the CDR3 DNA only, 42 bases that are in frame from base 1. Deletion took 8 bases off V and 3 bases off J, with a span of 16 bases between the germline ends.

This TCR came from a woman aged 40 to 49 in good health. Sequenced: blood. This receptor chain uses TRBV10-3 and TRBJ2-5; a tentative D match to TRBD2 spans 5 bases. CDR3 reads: CAIGPGHGEETQYF. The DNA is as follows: TGTGCCATCGGGCCGGGTCACGGGGAAGAGACCCAGTACTTC.